The 27 T cell receptor beta chains listed next were all sequenced from one sample in a study of T cell responses to AZD1222 COVID-19 vaccine. The assay was immunoSEQ multiplex PCR, and TCRdb's table has in-frame clones only and misses some. This repertoire shows 150,000 or so clones, roughly 90% found once; its top ten account for about 1.3%. The source material was peripheral blood, sampled on day 0 of AZD1222 vaccination. These receptors came from an adult in good health.

The chain carries TRBV6-5 and TRBJ1-2, with D perhaps TRBD1 (6 bases). Per the germline V gene, CDR1 is MNHEY and CDR2 is SVGAGI. The length of the CDR3 is 13 residues. V was cut by 5 bases and J by 3 bases, with 10 bases left in between. The CDR3 DNA reads TGTGCCAGCAGTCCTTACAGGGACTATGGCTACACCTTC. Translation: CASSPYRDYGYTF.

The count of this clone is one. The chain is built from TRBV6-5 and TRBJ1-5; unclear D gene. From germline, CDR1 is MNHEY and CDR2 SVGAGI. The CDR3 length is 12 residues. Trimming pared 4 bases from V and 2 bases from J, leaving 3 bases between. The CDR3 DNA is TGTGCCAGCAGTTCGGGCAATCAGCCCCAGCATTTT. Translated: CASSSGNQPQHF.

This clone appeared a single time. This rearrangement joins TRBV5-7 to TRBJ1-1, with D perhaps TRBD1 (5 bases). TRBV5-7 qualifies as an ORF whose function is uncertain. V was trimmed by 5 bases and J by 7 bases, leaving 24 bases between them. The CDR3 spans 16 residues. The CDR3 DNA sequence: TGTGCCAGCAGGTCTTTCCTCCGGGACGGCAGAATTGAAGCTTTCTTT. Residues: CASRSFLRDGRIEAFF.

J is TRBJ2-7 and V is TRBV27, with D perhaps matching TRBD1 or TRBD2 (5 bases each). Germline CDR1 and CDR2: MNHEY and SMNVEV (reference sequence). V was clipped by 0 bases and J by 0 bases, with 12 bases between them. CDR3 length: 16 amino acids. Written as DNA, the CDR3 is TGTGCCAGCAGTTTATCGGAAGCGGACACCTCCTACGAGCAGTACTTC. As protein: CASSLSEADTSYEQYF.

The rearrangement uses TRBV6-5 and TRBJ2-5; D uncertain. This CDR3 has 13 amino acids. Trimming removed 0 bases from V and 4 bases from J, with 6 bases in between. CDR1 and CDR2 (germline): MNHEY, SVGAGI. CDR3 loop: CASSYSLIETQYF. CDR3 in DNA: TGTGCCAGCAGTTACTCGTTAATAGAGACCCAGTACTTC.

The J gene is TRBJ1-1, the V gene TRBV5-1; weak D call: TRBD1 (5 bases). The germline gives CDR1 SGHRS, CDR2 YFSETQ. Deletions cut 6 bases from V and 3 bases from J, with 12 bases between. This CDR3 is 13 amino acids long. The CDR3 here is CASNTGTDTEAFF. In DNA, the CDR3 is TGCGCCAGCAATACGGGGACGGACACTGAAGCTTTCTTT.

The genes are TRBV27 and TRBJ2-2; D assignment may be TRBD1 or TRBD2 (5 bases each). V was cut by 10 bases and J by 2 bases, with 20 bases left in between. The CDR3 length is 16 residues. Germline-derived CDR1 and CDR2 are MNHEY and SMNVEV (reference sequence). CDR3: CATSSGLGTNTGELFF. As DNA, the CDR3 is TGTGCCACTTCCTCGGGGCTCGGAACTAACACCGGGGAGCTGTTTTTT.

This clone was picked up one time. The chain carries TRBV18 and TRBJ1-6; 9 nucleotides agree with TRBD1. The V segment lost 5 bases and the J segment 7 bases; nucleotides outside the gene matches: 6. The CDR3 consists of 15 residues. Germline CDR1 and CDR2: KGHSH and LQKENI. This CDR3 is CASSNRGPVNSPLHF. The CDR3 nucleotides read TGTGCCAGCTCAAACAGGGGGCCCGTGAATTCACCCCTCCACTTT.

The chain joins TRBV13 to TRBJ1-4; 7 positions agree with TRBD1. V gave up 5 bases and J gave up 5 bases; unmatched junction bases: 8. CDR1 and CDR2 from the germline V gene are PRHDT and FYEKMQ (reference sequence). CDR3 size: 15 residues. This CDR3 is CASSARDRGNEKLFF. DNA of the CDR3: TGTGCCAGCAGCGCCCGGGACAGAGGGAATGAAAAACTGTTTTTT.

In this sample, this clone turned up a few times. V is TRBV19 and J is TRBJ2-7; 7 bases align to TRBD2. V trimming: 5 bases; J trimming: 6 bases; junction bases outside the gene matches: 7. Germline CDR1 and CDR2: LNHDA and SQIVND (reference sequence). The CDR3 is made up of 13 amino acids. CDR3 sequence (DNA): TGTGCCAGTAGTCCGAGGACTAGAGGCGAGCAGTACTTC. It is translated as CASSPRTRGEQYF.

The V and J genes are TRBV4-3 and TRBJ1-1; 10 positions agree with TRBD1. This CDR3 has 17 residues. J was trimmed by 0 bases and V by 3 bases; bases with no gene match: 7. Germline V gene lookup returns CDR1 LGHNA and CDR2 YSLEER. CDR3 in amino acids: CASSQDSGQGVNTEAFF. As DNA, the CDR3 is TGCGCCAGCAGCCAGGACTCTGGACAGGGGGTGAACACTGAAGCTTTCTTT.

The chain couples TRBV10-3 to TRBJ1-6, with D possibly being TRBD1 (5 bases). Trimming left V 7 bases short and J 5 bases short, with 12 bases between. The CDR3 runs to 14 residues. Germline V lookup: CDR1 ENHRY, CDR2 SYGVKD. CDR3 nucleotide sequence: TGTGCCATCACCCCGGGACGGGATAATTCACCCCTCCACTTT. Translating it yields CAITPGRDNSPLHF.

V is TRBV25-1 and J is TRBJ2-3; D is possibly TRBD2 (6 bases). V was cut by 7 bases and J by 2 bases, with 16 bases left in between. CDR3 length: 15 residues. Germline CDR1 MGHDK, CDR2 SYGVNS. The CDR3 bases are TGTGCCAGCATGGCGGGGCAATTCCCCACAGATACGCAGTATTTT. Encoded protein: CASMAGQFPTDTQYF.

The genes are TRBV25-1 and TRBJ2-1; no reliable D call. The V gene lost 7 bases and the J gene lost 5 bases, with 9 bases spanning the gap. CDR3 length: 12 residues. Germline lookup yields CDR1 MGHDK and CDR2 SYGVNS. The CDR3 spells CASTDINNEQFF. In DNA form, the CDR3 reads TGTGCCAGCACTGACATCAACAATGAGCAGTTCTTC.

Details on this clone: Additional DNA sequences in this sample encode the identical CDR3. V usage is TRBV5-6 and J usage is TRBJ1-5; D remains unclear. V dropped 0 bases and J dropped 3 bases, with 4 bases sitting between them. The CDR3 is made up of 13 amino acids. CDR1 SGHDT and CDR2 YYEEEE come from the germline V gene. CDR3 nucleotide sequence: TGTGCCAGCAGCTTGGCGGTCAATCAGCCCCAGCATTTT. This sequence encodes CASSLAVNQPQHF.

V is TRBV19 and J is TRBJ2-1; 8 bases are a match to TRBD2. The CDR3 has 15 residues. Trimming took 7 bases from V and 4 from J; bases not matched to a gene: 9. CDR1 and CDR2 (germline): LNHDA, SQIVND (reference sequence). CDR3 nucleotide sequence: TGTGCCAGTACAAGGAGCGGGAGTAAATACAATGAGCAGTTCTTC. Encoded protein: CASTRSGSKYNEQFF.

The chain joins TRBV4-3 to TRBJ1-3, with D tentatively TRBD1 (5 bases). From germline, CDR1 is LGHNA and CDR2 YSLEER. This CDR3 spans 17 amino acids. The V end lost 4 bases, the J end lost 4 bases, and 20 bases lay between the germline ends. The CDR3 loop reads CASSPESGLGVGNTIYF. DNA for the CDR3: TGCGCCAGCAGCCCGGAATCGGGACTAGGGGTGGGAAACACCATATATTTT.

The V call is TRBV5-4, the J call TRBJ2-7, with TRBD1 matching 8 bases. The CDR3 has 13 amino acids. The germline CDR1 and CDR2 sequences are SGHNT and YYREEE (reference sequence). V was pared by 0 bases and J by 5 bases, with 1 base of the junction left unmatched. The CDR3, as DNA: TGTGCCAGCAGCTTGGGACAGGGGCACGAGCAGTACTTC. It translates to CASSLGQGHEQYF.

This clone has a single count. The chain employs TRBV4-2 and TRBJ2-5; 7 nucleotides match TRBD1. The V gene end was trimmed by 6 bases and the J gene end by 8 bases; junction bases not matched to a gene: 24. This CDR3 spans 18 amino acids. Germline lookup yields CDR1 LGHNA and CDR2 YNFKEQ. The CDR3 sequence: CASSQQGMGETQAHTQYF. DNA for the CDR3: TGTGCCAGCAGTCAACAGGGGATGGGAGAGACCCAAGCCCATACCCAGTACTTC.

V usage is TRBV19 and J usage is TRBJ1-2; 8 nucleotides agree with TRBD1. Trimming removed 3 bases from V and 6 bases from J; junction bases left unmatched: 6. The CDR3 length is 14 residues. The germline gives CDR1 LNHDA, CDR2 SQIVND (reference sequence). The DNA of the CDR3 is TGTGCCAGTAGTATCCCCAGGGGGCTACATGGCTACACCTTC. It yields the protein CASSIPRGLHGYTF.

The V and J genes are TRBV10-2 and TRBJ2-7; D uncertain. The CDR3 extends over 13 amino acids. CDR1 is WSHSY, CDR2 SAAADI, per germline. Trimming stripped 3 bases from V and 0 bases from J, with 6 bases between. The CDR3 DNA follows: TGCGCCAGCAGTGACAGGAGCTCCTACGAGCAGTACTTC. This sequence encodes CASSDRSSYEQYF.

The chain is built from TRBV30 and TRBJ1-6; D unresolved. Deletions cut 6 bases from V and 0 bases from J, with 18 bases between. Germline-derived CDR1 and CDR2 are GTSNPN and SVGIG (reference sequence). CDR3 length: 17 amino acids. CDR3 in DNA: TGTGCCTGTTCTCTTTCGGGCTCCAGCTCCTATAATTCACCCCTCCACTTT. Translating it yields CACSLSGSSSYNSPLHF.

V gene TRBV7-9 combines with J gene TRBJ1-1; D is uncertain. Germline V gene data show CDR1 as SEHNR and CDR2 as FQNEAQ (reference sequence). The V gene lost 1 base and the J gene lost 8 bases, with 14 bases spanning the gap. The CDR3 has 14 amino acids. The CDR3 loop is CASSLDKGLGEAFF. CDR3 coding DNA: TGTGCCAGCAGCTTAGATAAAGGGCTGGGGGAAGCTTTCTTT.

This rearrangement joins TRBV27 to TRBJ2-6; D unclear. V dropped 3 bases and J dropped 3 bases, with 18 bases sitting between them. The germline V gene encodes CDR1 MNHEY and CDR2 SMNVEV (reference sequence). The CDR3 contains 18 residues. The CDR3 region is CASSFMHRAVNGANVLTF. The CDR3 DNA reads as TGTGCCAGCAGTTTTATGCATCGGGCGGTGAATGGGGCCAACGTCCTGACTTTC.

The rearrangement uses TRBV6-5 and TRBJ1-1; D ambiguous. Germline V gene lookup returns CDR1 MNHEY and CDR2 SVGAGI. The CDR3 is 13 amino acids. The ends were cut back, 7 bases at V and 1 base at J, with 10 bases in the middle. The CDR3 DNA is TGTGCCAGCAATCCCGGGCGGAACACTGAAGCTTTCTTT. Residues: CASNPGRNTEAFF.

V gene TRBV6-5 combines with J gene TRBJ1-2, with D maybe TRBD1 (5 bases). The ends were cut back, 0 bases at V and 4 bases at J, with 9 bases in the middle. Germline V CDR1 and CDR2: MNHEY, SVGAGI. The CDR3 is made up of 14 amino acids. The CDR3 here is CASSYSPQVYGYTF. As DNA, the CDR3 is TGTGCCAGCAGTTACTCGCCACAGGTCTATGGCTACACCTTC.

The V and J genes are TRBV6-2 or TRBV6-3 and TRBJ2-3, with 10 nucleotides matching TRBD2. Germline assignment: CDR1 MNHEY and CDR2 SVGEGT. The CDR3 runs 15 residues. With V trimmed by 5 bases and J by 10 bases, 12 bases remained unmatched. The DNA of the CDR3 is TGTGCCAGCAGTCTTGGACTAGCGGAGGCCCCCCCGCAGTATTTT. Protein product: CASSLGLAEAPPQYF.